The T cell receptor (beta chain) described here comes from a study of CXCR3-negative and CXCR3-positive naive CD8 T cells. Study summary: Sequencing gave roughly 130 million TRB reads overall, about 1.5 +/- 0.3 million per library. Study-wide results and limits: Cryopreservation partially lowered CXCR3 expression, so most assays used fresh PBMCs.

To note about this clonotype: The antigen is undetermined.

TRB cDNA was prepared as libraries by UMI-labeled 5' RACE. TCRdb re-analyzed the 5' RACE reads; it lists each CDR3 protein once, without DNA. This table lists about 41,000 distinct CDR3 sequences. Material for sequencing was memory CD8+ T cells from blood. This receptor was identified in a human donor in good health. Some clones in this sample may be carry-over from other donors' samples.

CDR3 in amino acids: CASSPPTGLAGELFF. The chain carries TRBV7-6 and TRBJ2-2; the D call of TRBD1 rests on TCRdb alone, since no DNA is present to check it. Germline CDR1 SGHVS, CDR2 FNYEAQ. The length of the CDR3 is 15 residues.